In its sample, the clone carrying this TCR beta chain was seen a few times. TCRdb re-analysed the 5' RACE reads in MiXCR, keeping a single row per CDR3 protein. Of hundreds of thousands of distinct CDR3 sequences listed, 16% were seen once; the top ten hold 3.5%. The data belong to a study of T-cell memory formation after mild COVID-19. The TCR originated in a man between 18 and 29 years old who had mild COVID-19 (a few samples of this study predate the infection). Cell type and time point are not known. The sample consisted of PBMCs or a T cell subset sorted from them (not recorded which).

In DNA form, the CDR3 reads TGTGCCAGCAGCGTAGCTACTAGCGGGGGGGCGAGGTCAGATACGCAGTATTTT. Translating gives CASSVATSGGARSDTQYF. This sequence joins TRBV9 and TRBJ2-3; 13 bases match TRBD2. Germline-derived CDR1 and CDR2 are SGDLS and YYNGEE. There are 18 residues in the CDR3. J was trimmed by 4 bases and V by 0 bases; bases with no gene match: 8.